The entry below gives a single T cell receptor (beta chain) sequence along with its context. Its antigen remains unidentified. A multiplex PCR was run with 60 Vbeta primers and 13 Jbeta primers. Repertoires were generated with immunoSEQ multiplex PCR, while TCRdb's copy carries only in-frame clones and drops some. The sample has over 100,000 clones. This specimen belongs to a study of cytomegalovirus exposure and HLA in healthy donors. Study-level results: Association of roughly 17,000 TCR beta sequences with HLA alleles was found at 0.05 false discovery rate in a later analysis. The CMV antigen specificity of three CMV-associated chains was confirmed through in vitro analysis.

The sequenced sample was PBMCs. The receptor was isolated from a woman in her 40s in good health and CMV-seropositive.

For the CDR3, the DNA is TGTGCCAGTACCCTGGGACTAGGATTGGGTGAGCAGTTCTTC. Translation: CASTLGLGLGEQFF. The chain links TRBV19 to TRBJ2-1; TRBD2 aligns across 8 bases. The J segment lost 9 bases and the V segment lost 7 bases, leaving 11 bases of the junction unmatched. The CDR3 length is 14 residues. CDR1 is LNHDA and CDR2 is SQIVND in the germline V gene (reference sequence).